A single sample gave rise to the 14 T cell receptor beta chains below, sequenced in a study of blood T cells in healthy people across ages. Sample-barcoded 5' priming and a J-beta primer mix drove a second PCR of about 6 to 11 cycles. TCRdb itself ran the 5' RACE reads through MiXCR, one entry per CDR3 protein. The sample consists of about 760,000 distinct CDR3 sequences, roughly three fifths of them appearing once. Sequencing was done on a sample of blood. All receptors derive from a man in his forties or fifties in good health.

The chain couples TRBV12-3 or TRBV12-4 to TRBJ1-4; 7 bases are shared with TRBD1. Germline trimming cut 2 bases from V and 3 bases from J; bases unmatched to any gene: 0. CDR3 length equals 14 residues. The CDR3 is CASSLRGPNEKLFF. CDR3 DNA sequence: TGTGCCAGCAGTTTAAGGGGGCCTAATGAAAAACTGTTTTTT.

V and J are TRBV7-3 and TRBJ2-4; D is undetermined. The end of the DNA is better explained by TRBJ2-5, so the J call may be wrong. Germline CDR1 is SGHTA and CDR2 is FQGTGA. This CDR3 spans 14 amino acids. The DNA for the CDR3 is TGTGCCAGCAGCTTATCGAACAGCCAAGAGACCCAGTACTTC. Protein product: CASSLSNSQETQYF.

This chain connects TRBV6-1 to TRBJ2-5; no reliable D call. V was trimmed by 2 bases and J by 11 bases, leaving 18 bases between them. The CDR3 length is 14 residues. Germline V gene lookup returns CDR1 MNHNS and CDR2 SASEGT. The CDR3 DNA reads as TGTGCCAGCAGTGAATCTTACGGGTACAATGAGCAGTACTTC. This gives the protein CASSESYGYNEQYF.

This clonotype was seen a handful of times. CDR3 DNA: TGTGCCAGCAGCTTAGATTCCGCGGGAGGGTCCTCCTACGAGCAGTACTTC. It specifies CASSLDSAGGSSYEQYF. The chain has TRBV7-2 and TRBJ2-7; 9 bases match TRBD2. Germline V gives CDR1 SGHTA, CDR2 FQGNSA. This CDR3 is built from 17 residues. V was pared by 1 base and J by 0 bases, with 7 bases of the junction left unmatched. Filled out from reference TRBV7-2 and TRBJ2-7, the complete variable domain reads GAGVSQSPSNKVTEKGKDVELRCDPISGHTALYWYRQSLGQGLEFLIYFQGNSAPDKSGLPSDRFSAERTGGSVSTLTIQRTQQEDSAVYLCASSLDSAGGSSYEQYFGPGTRLTVT.

This clonotype showed up just a few times. The chain uses TRBV11-2 and TRBJ2-5; 12 bases match TRBD2. The junction had 4 bases not matched to a gene; V was cut back by 7 bases and J by 4 bases. This CDR3 has 14 amino acids. Germline V lookup: CDR1 SGHAT, CDR2 FQNNGV. CDR3 nucleotides: TGTGCCAGCACACTAGCGGGGGGCGTAGAGACCCAGTACTTC. Translating gives CASTLAGGVETQYF.

The J gene is TRBJ2-7, the V gene TRBV12-3 or TRBV12-4; D possibly corresponds to TRBD2 (6 bases). V lost 7 bases and J 2 bases, leaving 21 bases between the germline ends. The CDR3 runs 16 residues. The CDR3 DNA is TGTGCCAGCACCCCCCAGGCGGGACGGGGGACCTACGAGCAGTACTTC. This translates into CASTPQAGRGTYEQYF.

This clonotype was detected a few times. This chain joins TRBV12-3 or TRBV12-4 and TRBJ2-1, with unresolved D. V was cut by 3 bases and J by 9 bases, with 6 bases left in between. This CDR3 has 11 residues. In DNA, the CDR3 is TGTGCCAGCAGTTTTCCGGGTGAGCAGTTCTTC. Encoded protein: CASSFPGEQFF.

Concerning this clonotype itself: At one end the junction does not follow the germline gene, possibly because of a read error. This sequence joins TRBV7-2 and TRBJ1-2, with D unresolved. CDR3 length equals 20 residues. CDR1 and CDR2 (germline): SGHTA, FQGNSA. CDR3 bases: TGTGCCGGCAGTGACCCCCTTCGGGGTCAGAAGAGGAACGCTATTATAAGCTACACCTTC. Its translation is CAGSDPLRGQKRNAIISYTF.

This clonotype turned up a few times. This chain links TRBV7-3 with TRBJ2-3, with a possible D match to TRBD1 (6 bases). This CDR3 spans 14 amino acids. Looked up from germline, CDR1 is SGHTA and CDR2 is FQGTGA. Trimming stripped 2 bases from V and 4 bases from J, with 10 bases between. In DNA, the CDR3 is TGTGCCAGCAGCTTAGAATCAGGGGCAGATACGCAGTATTTT. Protein: CASSLESGADTQYF.

V and J are TRBV7-6 and TRBJ1-4; unclear D gene. V was clipped by 10 bases and J by 7 bases, with 16 bases between them. Germline CDR1 and CDR2: SGHVS and FNYEAQ. The CDR3 runs 13 residues. CDR3 loop: CATAYGPAEKLFF. CDR3 in DNA: TGTGCCACCGCCTATGGTCCGGCTGAAAAACTGTTTTTT.

In nucleotides, the CDR3 is TGTGCCAGCGGGTCACAGGGACGATCCCAAGAGACCCAGTACTTC. Residues: CASGSQGRSQETQYF. The gene calls are TRBV27 and TRBJ2-5; D might be TRBD1 (6 bases). The CDR3 is 15 amino acids. V shed 8 bases and J shed 1 base, with 17 bases lying between them. CDR1 and CDR2 (germline): MNHEY, SMNVEV (reference sequence).

V usage is TRBV5-1 and J usage is TRBJ2-1; no reliable D call. V was cut by 0 bases and J by 3 bases, with 13 bases left in between. Looked up from germline, CDR1 is SGHRS and CDR2 is YFSETQ. This CDR3 is built from 16 residues. The CDR3 DNA reads as TGCGCCAGCAGCTTGGCCTCTCAGCCTCACTACAATGAGCAGTTCTTC. Translation: CASSLASQPHYNEQFF. Using reference TRBV5-1 and TRBJ2-1 for the parts outside the CDR3, the full variable domain is KAGVTQTPRYLIKTRGQQVTLSCSPISGHRSVSWYQQTPGQGLQFLFEYFSETQRNKGNFPGRFSGRQFSNSRSEMNVSTLELGDSALYLCASSLASQPHYNEQFFGPGTRLTVL.

This clonotype was observed a handful of times. The chain has TRBV27 and TRBJ1-2; D is possibly TRBD1 (5 bases). The length of the CDR3 is 16 residues. CDR1 is MNHEY, CDR2 SMNVEV, per germline (reference sequence). V shed 5 bases and J shed 4 bases, with 20 bases lying between them. The chain's CDR3 is CASSPYYGDGVYGYTF. Written as DNA, the CDR3 is TGTGCCAGCAGTCCGTATTACGGGGACGGCGTCTATGGCTACACCTTC.

For this clonotype: One end of the junction is discordant with germline, which a read error may explain. The chain carries TRBV4-3 and TRBJ2-5; possible D gene TRBD2, 5 bases. The CDR3 runs 14 residues. The germline gives CDR1 LGHNA, CDR2 YSLEER. This chain's CDR3 is CASSRRLRVETRYF. CDR3 nucleotide sequence: TGCGCCAGCAGCCGGCGTTTGAGGGTGGAGACCCGGTACTTC.